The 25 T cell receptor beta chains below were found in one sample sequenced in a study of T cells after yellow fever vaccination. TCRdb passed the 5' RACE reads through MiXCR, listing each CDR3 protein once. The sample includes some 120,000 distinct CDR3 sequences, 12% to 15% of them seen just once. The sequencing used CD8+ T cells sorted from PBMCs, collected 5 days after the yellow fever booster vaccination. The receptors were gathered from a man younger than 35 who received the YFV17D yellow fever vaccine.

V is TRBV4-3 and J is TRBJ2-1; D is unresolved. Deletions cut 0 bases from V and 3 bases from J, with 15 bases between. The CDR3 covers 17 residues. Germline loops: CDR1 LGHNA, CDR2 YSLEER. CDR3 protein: CASSQERKTGDYNEQFF. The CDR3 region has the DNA TGCGCCAGCAGCCAAGAAAGAAAAACTGGGGACTACAATGAGCAGTTCTTC.

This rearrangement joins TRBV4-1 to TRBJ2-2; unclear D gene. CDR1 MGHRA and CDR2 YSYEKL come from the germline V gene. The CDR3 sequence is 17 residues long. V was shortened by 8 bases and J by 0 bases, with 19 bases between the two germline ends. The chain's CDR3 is CASRFRPQDSNTGELFF. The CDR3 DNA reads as TGCGCCAGCCGATTTCGGCCTCAAGATTCGAACACCGGGGAGCTGTTTTTT.

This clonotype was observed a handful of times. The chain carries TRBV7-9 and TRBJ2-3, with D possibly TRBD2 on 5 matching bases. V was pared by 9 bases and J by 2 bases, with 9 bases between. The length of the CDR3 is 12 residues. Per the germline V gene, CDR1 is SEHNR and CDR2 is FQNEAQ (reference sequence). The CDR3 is CASHGITDTQYF. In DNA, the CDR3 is TGTGCCAGTCACGGGATCACAGATACGCAGTATTTT.

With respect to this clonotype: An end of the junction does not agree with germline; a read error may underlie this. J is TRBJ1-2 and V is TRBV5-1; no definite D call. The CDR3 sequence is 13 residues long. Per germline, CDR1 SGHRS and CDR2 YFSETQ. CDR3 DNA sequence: TGCGCCAGCAGCTTGGCTATTGGGAGTGGCCACACCTTC. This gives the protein CASSLAIGSGHTF.

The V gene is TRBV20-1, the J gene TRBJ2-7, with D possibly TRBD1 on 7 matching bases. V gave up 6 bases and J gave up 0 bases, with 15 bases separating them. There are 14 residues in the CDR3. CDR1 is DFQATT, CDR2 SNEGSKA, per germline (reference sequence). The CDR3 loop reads CSATGRDSSYEQYF. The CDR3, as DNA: TGCAGTGCCACCGGGCGGGACAGCTCCTACGAGCAGTACTTC.

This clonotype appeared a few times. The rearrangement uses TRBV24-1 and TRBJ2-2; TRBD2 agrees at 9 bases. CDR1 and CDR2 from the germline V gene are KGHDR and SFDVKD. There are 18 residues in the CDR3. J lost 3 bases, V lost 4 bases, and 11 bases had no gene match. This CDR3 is CATSDPTGSGGYTGELFF. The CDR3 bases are TGTGCCACCAGTGACCCGACCGGTAGCGGGGGATACACCGGGGAGCTGTTTTTT.

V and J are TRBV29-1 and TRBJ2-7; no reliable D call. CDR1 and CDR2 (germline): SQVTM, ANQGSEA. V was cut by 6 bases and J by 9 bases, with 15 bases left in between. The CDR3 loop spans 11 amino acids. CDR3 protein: CSVTSLFGQYF. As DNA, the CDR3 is TGCAGCGTAACCAGCCTTTTCGGGCAGTACTTC.

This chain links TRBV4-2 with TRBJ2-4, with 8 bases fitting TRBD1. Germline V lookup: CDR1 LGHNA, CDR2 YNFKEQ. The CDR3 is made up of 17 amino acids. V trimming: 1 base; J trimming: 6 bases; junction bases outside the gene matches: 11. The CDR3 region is CASSQGFQDRARNIQYF. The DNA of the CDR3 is TGTGCCAGCAGCCAAGGGTTCCAGGACAGGGCTAGAAACATTCAGTACTTC.

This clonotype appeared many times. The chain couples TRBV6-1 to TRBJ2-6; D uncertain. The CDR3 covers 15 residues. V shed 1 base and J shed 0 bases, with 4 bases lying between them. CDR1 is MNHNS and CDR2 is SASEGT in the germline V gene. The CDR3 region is CASSEGGSGANVLTF. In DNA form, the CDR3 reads TGTGCCAGCAGTGAAGGGGGCTCTGGGGCCAACGTCCTGACTTTC.

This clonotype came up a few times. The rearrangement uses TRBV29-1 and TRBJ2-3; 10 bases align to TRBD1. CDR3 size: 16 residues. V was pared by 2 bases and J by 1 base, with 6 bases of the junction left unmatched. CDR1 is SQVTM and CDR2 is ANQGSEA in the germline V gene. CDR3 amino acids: CSVEPGQGVGTDTQYF. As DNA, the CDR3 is TGCAGCGTTGAACCCGGACAGGGGGTCGGCACAGATACGCAGTATTTT.

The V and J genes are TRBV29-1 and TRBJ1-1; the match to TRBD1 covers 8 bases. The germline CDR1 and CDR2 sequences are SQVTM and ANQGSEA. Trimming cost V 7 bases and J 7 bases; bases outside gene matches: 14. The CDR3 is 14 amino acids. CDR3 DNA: TGCAGCGGGGACAGGACAGGTCTCGGGTTTGAAGCTTTCTTT. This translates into CSGDRTGLGFEAFF.

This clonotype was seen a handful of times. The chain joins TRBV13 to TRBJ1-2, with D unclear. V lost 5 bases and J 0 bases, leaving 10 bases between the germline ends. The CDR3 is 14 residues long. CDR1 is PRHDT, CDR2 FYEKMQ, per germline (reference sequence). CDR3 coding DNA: TGTGCCAGCAGCACCGCCAACTCTAACTATGGCTACACCTTC. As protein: CASSTANSNYGYTF.

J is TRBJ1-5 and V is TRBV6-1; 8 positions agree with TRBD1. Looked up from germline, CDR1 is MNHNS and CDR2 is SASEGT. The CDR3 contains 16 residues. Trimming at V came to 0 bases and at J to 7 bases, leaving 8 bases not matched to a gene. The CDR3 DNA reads TGTGCCAGCAGTGAAGCGCGTGCAGGGGGCGGGCAGCCCCAGCATTTT. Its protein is CASSEARAGGGQPQHF.

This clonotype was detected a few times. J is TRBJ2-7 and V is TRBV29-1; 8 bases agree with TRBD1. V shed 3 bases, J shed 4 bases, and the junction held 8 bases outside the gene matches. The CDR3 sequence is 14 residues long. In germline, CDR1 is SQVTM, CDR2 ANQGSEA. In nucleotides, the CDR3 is TGCAGCGTTGATGGGGGCAGGGGGCAGTACGAGCAGTACTTC. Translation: CSVDGGRGQYEQYF.

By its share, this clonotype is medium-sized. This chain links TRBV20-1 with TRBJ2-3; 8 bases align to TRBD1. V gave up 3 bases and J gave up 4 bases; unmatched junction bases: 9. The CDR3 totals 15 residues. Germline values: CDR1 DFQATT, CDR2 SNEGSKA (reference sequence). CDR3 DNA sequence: TGCAGTGCTAGCGAACCCGACAGGGGCGCAGATACGCAGTATTTT. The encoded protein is CSASEPDRGADTQYF.

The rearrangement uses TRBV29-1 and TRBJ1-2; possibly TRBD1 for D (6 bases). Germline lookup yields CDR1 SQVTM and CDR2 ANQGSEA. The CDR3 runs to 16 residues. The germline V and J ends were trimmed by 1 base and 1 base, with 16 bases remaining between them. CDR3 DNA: TGCAGCGTTGAAGGACAGGTCAGCCATGTTAACTATGGCTACACCTTC. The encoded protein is CSVEGQVSHVNYGYTF.

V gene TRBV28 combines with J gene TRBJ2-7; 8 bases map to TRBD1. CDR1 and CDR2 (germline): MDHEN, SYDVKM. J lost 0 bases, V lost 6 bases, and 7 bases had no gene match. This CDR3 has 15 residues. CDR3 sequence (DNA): TGTGCCAGCAGCCCAACAGGGGGAAGCTCCTACGAGCAGTACGTC. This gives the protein CASSPTGGSSYEQYV.

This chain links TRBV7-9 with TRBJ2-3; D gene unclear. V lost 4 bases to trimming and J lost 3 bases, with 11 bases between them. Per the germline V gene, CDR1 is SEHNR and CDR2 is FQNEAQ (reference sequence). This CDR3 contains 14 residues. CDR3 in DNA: TGTGCCAGCAGCTCAGCTCATAGGACAGATACGCAGTATTTT. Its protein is CASSSAHRTDTQYF.

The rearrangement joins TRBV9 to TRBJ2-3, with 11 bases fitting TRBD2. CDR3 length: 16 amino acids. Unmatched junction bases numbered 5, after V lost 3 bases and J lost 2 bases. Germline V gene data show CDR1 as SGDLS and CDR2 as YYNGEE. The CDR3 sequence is CASSDLAGGATDTQYF. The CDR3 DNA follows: TGTGCCAGCAGCGACCTAGCGGGGGGAGCCACAGATACGCAGTATTTT.

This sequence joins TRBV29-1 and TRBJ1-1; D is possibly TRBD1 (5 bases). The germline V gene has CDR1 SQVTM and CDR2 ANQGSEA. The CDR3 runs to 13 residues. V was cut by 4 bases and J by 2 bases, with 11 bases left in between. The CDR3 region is CSVGGMGNTEAFF. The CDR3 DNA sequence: TGCAGCGTTGGGGGCATGGGCAACACTGAAGCTTTCTTT.

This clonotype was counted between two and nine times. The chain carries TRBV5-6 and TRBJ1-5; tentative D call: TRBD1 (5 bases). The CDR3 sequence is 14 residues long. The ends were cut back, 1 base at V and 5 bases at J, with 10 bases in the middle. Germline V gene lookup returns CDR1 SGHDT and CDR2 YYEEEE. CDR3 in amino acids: CASSLWFRDQPQHF. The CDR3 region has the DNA TGTGCCAGCAGCTTGTGGTTCAGGGATCAGCCCCAGCATTTT.

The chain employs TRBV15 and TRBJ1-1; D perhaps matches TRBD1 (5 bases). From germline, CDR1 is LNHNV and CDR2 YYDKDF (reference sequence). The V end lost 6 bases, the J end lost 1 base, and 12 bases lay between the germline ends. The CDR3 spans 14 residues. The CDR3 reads CATRSGPSNTEAFF. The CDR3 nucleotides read TGTGCCACCAGATCGGGACCCTCGAACACTGAAGCTTTCTTT.

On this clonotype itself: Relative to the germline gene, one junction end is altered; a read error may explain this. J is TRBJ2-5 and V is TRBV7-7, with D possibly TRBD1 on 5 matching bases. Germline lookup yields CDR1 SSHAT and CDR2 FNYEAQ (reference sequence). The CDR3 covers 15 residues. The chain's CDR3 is CASSPSAGHSATQYF. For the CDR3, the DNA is TGTGCTAGCAGCCCCAGCGCAGGGCACAGCGCGACCCAGTACTTC.

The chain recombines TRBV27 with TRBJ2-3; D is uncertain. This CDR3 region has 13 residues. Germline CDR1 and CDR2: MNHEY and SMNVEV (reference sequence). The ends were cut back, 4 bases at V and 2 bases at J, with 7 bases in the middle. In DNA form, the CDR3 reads TGTGCCAGCAGTTCGGACCCCACAGATACGCAGTATTTT. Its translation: CASSSDPTDTQYF.

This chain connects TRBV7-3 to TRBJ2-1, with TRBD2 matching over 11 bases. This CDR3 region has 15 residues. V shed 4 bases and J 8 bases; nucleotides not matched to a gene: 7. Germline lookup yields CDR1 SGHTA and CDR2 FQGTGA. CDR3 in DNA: TGTGCCAGCAGCTCGACTAGCGGGGCGGCGGATGAGCAGTTCTTC. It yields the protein CASSSTSGAADEQFF.